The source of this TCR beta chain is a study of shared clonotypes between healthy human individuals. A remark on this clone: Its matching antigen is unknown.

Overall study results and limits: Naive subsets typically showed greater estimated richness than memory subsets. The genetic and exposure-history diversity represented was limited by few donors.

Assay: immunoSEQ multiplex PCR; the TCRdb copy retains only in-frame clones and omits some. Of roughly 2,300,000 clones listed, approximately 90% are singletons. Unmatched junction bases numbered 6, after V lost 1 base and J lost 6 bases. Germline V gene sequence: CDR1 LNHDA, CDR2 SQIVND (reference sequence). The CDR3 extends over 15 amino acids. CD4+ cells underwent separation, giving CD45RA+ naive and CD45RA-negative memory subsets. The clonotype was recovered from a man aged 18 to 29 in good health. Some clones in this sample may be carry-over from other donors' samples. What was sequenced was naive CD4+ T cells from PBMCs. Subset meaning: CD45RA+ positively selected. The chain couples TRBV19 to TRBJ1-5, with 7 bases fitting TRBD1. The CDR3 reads CASSIGRGSGQPQHF. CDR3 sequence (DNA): TGTGCCAGTAGTATAGGCAGGGGGAGCGGTCAGCCCCAGCATTTT.